Following are 17 T cell receptor beta chains from one sample sequenced in a study of monozygotic twins with inflammatory bowel disease. TCRdb re-called the 5' RACE reads and catalogs CDR3 proteins one per entry, DNA excluded. The sample table includes fewer than 450,000 distinct CDR3 sequences. Sequencing was performed on blood. These TCRs come from a human donor with ulcerative colitis or Crohn's disease, or a healthy co-twin of an affected twin (not recorded which).

V and J are TRBV29-1 and TRBJ2-1; TCRdb reports TRBD1, a call that lacks DNA to check it against. This CDR3 contains 15 residues. CDR1 is SQVTM, CDR2 ANQGSEA, per germline. CDR3 in amino acids: CSVESWTYSYNEQFF.

The CDR3 sequence: CASSYSTAGYGYTF. The chain joins TRBV6-5 to TRBJ1-2. Germline V CDR1 and CDR2: MNHEY, SVGAGI. The CDR3 consists of 14 residues.

The genes are TRBV20-1 and TRBJ2-3; there is no DNA to check the TCRdb D call of TRBD1. Germline assignment: CDR1 DFQATT and CDR2 SNEGSKA (reference sequence). The CDR3 consists of 14 residues. CDR3 loop: CSAGDRGRADTQYF.

The chain links TRBV19 to TRBJ1-1; TCRdb's D gene call, TRBD1, goes unchecked for lack of DNA. The CDR3 sequence is 15 residues long. Germline assignment: CDR1 LNHDA and CDR2 SQIVND (reference sequence). The CDR3 protein is CASSRGWDKGNEAFF.

The genes are TRBV6-5 and TRBJ2-7; TCRdb designates TRBD1, a call that cannot be tested without DNA. This CDR3 has 15 amino acids. Germline V gene data show CDR1 as MNHEY and CDR2 as SVGAGI. The chain's CDR3 is CASSYSPTVPYEQYF.

V usage is TRBV3-1 and J usage is TRBJ2-3. The germline gives CDR1 LGHDT, CDR2 YNNKEL (reference sequence). CDR3 size: 14 residues. The CDR3 here is CASSRRLATDTQYF.

The chain combines TRBV5-1 with TRBJ2-2. The V gene's germline CDR1 is SGHRS and CDR2 YFSETQ. CDR3 size: 15 residues. The CDR3 spells CASSLVSGNTGELFF.

Here the CDR3 reads CSASWGGALGELFF. The chain carries TRBV20-1 and TRBJ2-2; absent DNA, TCRdb's TRBD2 call cannot be checked. Germline loops: CDR1 DFQATT, CDR2 SNEGSKA (reference sequence). This CDR3 region has 14 residues.

The chain is built from TRBV6-6 and TRBJ2-1. Germline V gene lookup returns CDR1 MNHNY and CDR2 SVGAGI (reference sequence). This CDR3 has 11 amino acids. CDR3 loop: CASSWVWEQFF.

The rearrangement joins TRBV29-1 to TRBJ2-5; TCRdb's D gene call, TRBD2, goes unchecked for lack of DNA. The CDR3 has 13 residues. In germline, CDR1 is SQVTM, CDR2 ANQGSEA. The CDR3 spells CSVVGLAGGTQYF.

The rearrangement links TRBV7-3 to TRBJ1-5; absent DNA, TCRdb's TRBD1 call cannot be checked. Germline CDR1 SGHTA, CDR2 FQGTGA. This CDR3 is 17 amino acids long. CDR3 in amino acids: CASSLLLGTGGNQPQHF. The variable domain in full, with the rest retrieved from reference TRBV7-3 and TRBJ1-5, is GAGVSQTPSNKVTEKGKYVELRCDPISGHTALYWYRQSLGQGPEFLIYFQGTGAADDSGLPNDRFFAVRPEGSVSTLKIQRTERGDSAVYLCASSLLLGTGGNQPQHFGDGTRLSIL.

V and J are TRBV29-1 and TRBJ2-1; TCRdb's assignment of TRBD1 cannot be checked, as there is no DNA. This CDR3 spans 15 amino acids. The germline gives CDR1 SQVTM, CDR2 ANQGSEA. The chain's CDR3 is CSVEGGRDNYNEQFF.

The chain has TRBV23-1 and TRBJ2-2; absent DNA, TCRdb's TRBD1 call cannot be checked. TRBV23-1 qualifies as an ORF whose function is uncertain. The CDR3 is 14 amino acids. The CDR3 spells CASSQPGGWGELFF.

V and J are TRBV2 and TRBJ2-2; absent DNA, TCRdb's TRBD1 call cannot be checked. CDR3 length: 12 residues. CDR1 SNHLY and CDR2 FYNNEI come from the germline V gene. CDR3 protein: CASSTGARELFF.

This chain uses TRBV12-3 or TRBV12-4 with TRBJ1-2; TCRdb's D call of TRBD1 is untestable without DNA. CDR3 length: 14 amino acids. The CDR3 protein is CASSEDRKNYGYTF.

The chain uses TRBV4-1 and TRBJ2-5. Germline V lookup: CDR1 MGHRA, CDR2 YSYEKL. This CDR3 has 13 residues. The CDR3: CASSQAQKETQYF.

The CDR3 protein is CASSEALLYEQYF. The chain couples TRBV2 to TRBJ2-7. The CDR3 contains 13 residues. Per germline, CDR1 SNHLY and CDR2 FYNNEI.